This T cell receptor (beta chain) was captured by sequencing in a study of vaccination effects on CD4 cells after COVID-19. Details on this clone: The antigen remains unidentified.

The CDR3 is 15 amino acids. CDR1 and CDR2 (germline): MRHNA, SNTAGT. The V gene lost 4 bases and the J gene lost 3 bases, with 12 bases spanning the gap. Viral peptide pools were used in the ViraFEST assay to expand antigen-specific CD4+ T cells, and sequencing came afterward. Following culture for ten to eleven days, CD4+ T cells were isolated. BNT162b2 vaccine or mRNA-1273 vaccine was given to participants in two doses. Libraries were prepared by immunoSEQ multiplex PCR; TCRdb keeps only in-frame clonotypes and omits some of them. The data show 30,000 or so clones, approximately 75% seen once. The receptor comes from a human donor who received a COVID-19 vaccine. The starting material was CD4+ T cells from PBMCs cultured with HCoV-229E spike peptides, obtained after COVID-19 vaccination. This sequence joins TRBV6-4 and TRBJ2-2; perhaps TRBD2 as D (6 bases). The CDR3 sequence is CASSVYSGDTGELFF. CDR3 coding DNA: TGTGCCAGCAGTGTATATAGCGGTGACACCGGGGAGCTGTTTTTT.